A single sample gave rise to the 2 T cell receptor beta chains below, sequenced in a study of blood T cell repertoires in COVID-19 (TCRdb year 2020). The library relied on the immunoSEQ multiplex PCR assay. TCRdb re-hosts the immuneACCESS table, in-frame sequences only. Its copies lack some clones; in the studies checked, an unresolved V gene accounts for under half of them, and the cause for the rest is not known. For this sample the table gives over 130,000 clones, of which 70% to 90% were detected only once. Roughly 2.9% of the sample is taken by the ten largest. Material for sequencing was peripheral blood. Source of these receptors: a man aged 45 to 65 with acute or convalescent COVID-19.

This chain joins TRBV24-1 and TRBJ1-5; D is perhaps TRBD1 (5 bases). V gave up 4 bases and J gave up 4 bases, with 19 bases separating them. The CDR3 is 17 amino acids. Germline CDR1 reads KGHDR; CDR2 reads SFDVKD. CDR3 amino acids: CATSDSQLDSLNQPQHF. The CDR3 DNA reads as TGTGCCACCAGTGACTCCCAATTAGACAGCCTTAATCAGCCCCAGCATTTT.

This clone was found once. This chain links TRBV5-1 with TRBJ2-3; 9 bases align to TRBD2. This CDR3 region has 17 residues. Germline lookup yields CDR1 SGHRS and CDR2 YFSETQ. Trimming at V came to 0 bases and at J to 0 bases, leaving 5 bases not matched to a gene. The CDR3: CASSLAQAGGSTDTQYF. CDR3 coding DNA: TGCGCCAGCAGCTTGGCCCAAGCGGGAGGTAGCACAGATACGCAGTATTTT.